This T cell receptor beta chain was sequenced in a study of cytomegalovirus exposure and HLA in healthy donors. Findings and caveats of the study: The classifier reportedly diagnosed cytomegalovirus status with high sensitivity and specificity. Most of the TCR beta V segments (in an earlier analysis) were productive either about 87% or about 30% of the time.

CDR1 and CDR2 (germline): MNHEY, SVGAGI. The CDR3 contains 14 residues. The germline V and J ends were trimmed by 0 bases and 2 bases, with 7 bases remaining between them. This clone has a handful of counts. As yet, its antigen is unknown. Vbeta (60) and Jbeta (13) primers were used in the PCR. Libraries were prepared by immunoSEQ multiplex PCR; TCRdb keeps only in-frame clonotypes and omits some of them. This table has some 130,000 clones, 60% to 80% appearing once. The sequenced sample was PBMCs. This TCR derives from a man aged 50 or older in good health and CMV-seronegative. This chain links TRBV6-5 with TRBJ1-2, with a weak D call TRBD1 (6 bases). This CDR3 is CASSYSDRNYGYTF. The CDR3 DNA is TGTGCCAGCAGTTACTCAGACAGGAACTATGGCTACACCTTC.